This T cell receptor (beta chain) was found in a study of STAT5B mutations in CD4+ large granular lymphocyte leukemia. The study, taken as a whole, reports: Top patient clones used TRBV06 genes more often: 8/27 versus 2/35 in controls.

Concerning this clone itself: Its cognate antigen is unknown.

CDR1 and CDR2 (germline): MNHEY, SMNVEV (reference sequence). The CDR3 is 15 residues long. V lost 8 bases and J lost 7; bases outside the gene matches: 10. The assay was run at survey level. Method: immunoSEQ multiplex PCR; TCRdb's copy keeps in-frame clones and lacks some. The sample contains roughly 30,000 clones, roughly 91% of which appear only once. The source material was CD4+ T cells from blood buffy coats. The chain uses TRBV27 and TRBJ1-6; 8 bases are a match to TRBD1. The receptor was isolated from a human donor in good health. This CDR3 is CASCLPGQVNSPLHF. The CDR3 nucleotides are TGTGCCAGCTGCCTTCCGGGACAGGTCAATTCACCCCTCCACTTT.